Following are 22 T cell receptor beta chains from one sample sequenced in a study of T cells of healthy individuals (dated by TCRdb to about 2018). Library construction relied on 5' RACE. The instrument was an Illumina MiSeq. TCRdb reran the public reads through fastp at Q25 and MiXCR, keeping productive beta chains. CDR3 protein duplicates are merged, each entry listing the most common genes and DNA. The sample records 63,000 or so distinct CDR3 sequences, 15% to 20% of which are singletons. The ten largest account for around 4.6% of the sample. Source of these receptors: a human donor in good health.

There are a few counts of this clonotype. This sequence joins TRBV6-5 and TRBJ2-2; D is uncertain. Germline CDR1 reads MNHEY; CDR2 reads SVGAGI. This CDR3 has 14 amino acids. Trimming stripped 2 bases from V and 6 bases from J, with 10 bases between. Here the CDR3 DNA reads TGTGCCAGCAGTTACGGAATTGGGGCCGGGGAGCTGTTTTTT. It yields the protein CASSYGIGAGELFF.

This clonotype was seen ten or more times. The chain is built from TRBV18 and TRBJ2-7, with a weak D call TRBD1 (6 bases). Germline V gives CDR1 KGHSH, CDR2 LQKENI. The germline V and J ends were trimmed by 2 bases and 1 base, with 9 bases remaining between them. The CDR3 totals 14 residues. As DNA, the CDR3 is TGTGCCAGCTCACCATCGCAGGGGTCCTACGAGCAGTACTTC. This gives the protein CASSPSQGSYEQYF.

This clonotype was seen many times. The chain uses TRBV18 and TRBJ2-1; 16 nucleotides line up with TRBD2. CDR1 KGHSH and CDR2 LQKENI come from the germline V gene. The V and J ends lost 2 bases and 5 bases, in that order; junction bases with no gene match: 9. The CDR3 is made up of 19 amino acids. CDR3 DNA: TGTGCCAGCTCACCAAATGAGGGACTAGCGGGAGGGCAAAACAATGAGCAGTTCTTC. This translates into CASSPNEGLAGGQNNEQFF.

As regards this clonotype: A much larger clone lies one base from this, so it may be a read error. The chain employs TRBV5-1 and TRBJ2-3, with 15 bases lining up with TRBD2. The CDR3 sequence is 17 residues long. Germline CDR1 and CDR2: SGHRS and YFSETQ. After removal of 4 bases from V and 3 bases from J, the junction contained 6 bases not matched to a gene. The CDR3 DNA sequence: TGCGCCAGCAGCGGGGGACTAGCGGGGGGTGGGACAGATACGCAGTATTTT. Protein product: CASSGGLAGGGTDTQYF.

This clonotype has more than one count but fewer than ten. The rearrangement uses TRBV10-3 and TRBJ2-1; possibly TRBD1 for D (6 bases). This CDR3 is built from 13 residues. Germline V lookup: CDR1 ENHRY, CDR2 SYGVKD. The V end lost 11 bases, the J end lost 5 bases, and 16 bases lay between the germline ends. DNA for the CDR3: TGTGCCTCCCAGGAGACAGGAAACAATGAGCAGTTCTTC. Translating gives CASQETGNNEQFF.

This clonotype was seen a single time. This chain links TRBV10-3 with TRBJ2-1; D is uncertain. V shed 4 bases and J shed 4 bases, with 8 bases lying between them. The CDR3 runs 13 residues. Looked up from germline, CDR1 is ENHRY and CDR2 is SYGVKD. Written as DNA, the CDR3 is TGTGCCATCAGTGTAGGGTGGTACAATGAGCAGTTCTTC. Amino acid sequence: CAISVGWYNEQFF.

This clonotype appeared many times. This chain links TRBV5-1 with TRBJ2-3; D might be TRBD1 or TRBD2, each matching 5 bases. The ends were cut back, 4 bases at V and 0 bases at J, with 9 bases in the middle. In germline, CDR1 is SGHRS, CDR2 YFSETQ. The CDR3 length is 14 residues. Written as DNA, the CDR3 is TGCGCCAGCAGCCGGGGCGACAGCACAGATACGCAGTATTTT. It encodes CASSRGDSTDTQYF.

V gene TRBV19 combines with J gene TRBJ2-1; either TRBD1 or TRBD2 may supply D (7 bases each). Looked up from germline, CDR1 is LNHDA and CDR2 is SQIVND (reference sequence). This CDR3 is built from 13 residues. The germline V and J ends were trimmed by 6 bases and 14 bases, with 20 bases remaining between them. The CDR3 nucleotides read TGTGCCAGTAGCAAAACAGAGCGGGACAGTAAGTTCTTC. Amino acids: CASSKTERDSKFF.

V gene TRBV6-5 combines with J gene TRBJ2-2; TRBD2 matches at 8 bases. Germline V CDR1 and CDR2: MNHEY, SVGAGI. Trimming cost V 5 bases and J 7 bases; bases outside gene matches: 12. This CDR3 is 16 amino acids long. CDR3 residues: CASSPRHSGKVGELFF. CDR3 nucleotide sequence: TGTGCCAGCAGTCCCCGTCATAGCGGGAAGGTCGGGGAGCTGTTTTTT.

This clonotype turned up a few times. Sequence at one end of the junction differs from germline and may be a read error. The chain is built from TRBV5-1 and TRBJ2-1; unclear D gene. The germline V gene has CDR1 SGHRS and CDR2 YFSETQ. This CDR3 is built from 13 residues. CDR3 DNA: TGTGCCAGCAGTTTGGGTAGGAACAATGAGCAGTTCTTC. This sequence encodes CASSLGRNNEQFF.

The chain has TRBV12-3 or TRBV12-4 and TRBJ1-2; 7 positions agree with TRBD1. V shed 5 bases and J 4 bases; nucleotides not matched to a gene: 7. This CDR3 comprises 14 residues. This chain's CDR3 is CASSPDRVSYGYTF. CDR3 bases: TGTGCCAGCAGTCCCGACAGGGTTAGCTATGGCTACACCTTC.

This clonotype showed up just a few times. This chain connects TRBV7-2 to TRBJ2-3; no clear D gene. Germline CDR1 reads SGHTA; CDR2 reads FQGNSA. The length of the CDR3 is 13 residues. V shed 3 bases and J shed 4 bases, with 8 bases lying between them. The CDR3, as DNA: TGTGCCAGCAGCTTGTTAACATCAGATACGCAGTATTTT. This codes for CASSLLTSDTQYF.

The chain employs TRBV6-1 and TRBJ2-7; D might be TRBD1 or TRBD2, each matching 5 bases. V was cut by 6 bases and J by 3 bases, with 18 bases left in between. This CDR3 has 15 amino acids. Germline values: CDR1 MNHNS, CDR2 SASEGT. This CDR3 is CASRGNRFGIYEQYF. CDR3 bases: TGTGCCAGCAGGGGGAACAGGTTCGGGATCTACGAGCAGTACTTC.

This clonotype appeared many times. The chain is built from TRBV5-6 and TRBJ2-2, with D unresolved. V was pared by 0 bases and J by 1 base, with 7 bases between. CDR1 and CDR2 from the germline V gene are SGHDT and YYEEEE. This CDR3 spans 15 amino acids. CDR3 sequence reads: CASSLGPKNTGELFF. In DNA, the CDR3 is TGTGCCAGCAGCTTGGGGCCCAAGAACACCGGGGAGCTGTTTTTT.

This clonotype has only a few counts. V and J are TRBV2 and TRBJ2-3; D gene ambiguous. CDR3 length: 10 residues. V lost 8 bases and J 6 bases, leaving 6 bases between the germline ends. Germline CDR1 is SNHLY and CDR2 is FYNNEI. Here the CDR3 reads CASRVDTQYF. The DNA for the CDR3 is TGTGCCAGCCGCGTGGATACGCAGTATTTT.

This clonotype came up many times. CDR3 region: CASSIPGLSSYEQYF. The DNA for the CDR3 is TGTGCCAGTAGTATACCGGGACTTAGCTCCTACGAGCAGTACTTC. The V call is TRBV19, the J call TRBJ2-7, with D perhaps TRBD2 (6 bases). Trimming took 2 bases from V and 0 from J, leaving 11 bases between them. CDR3 length: 15 residues. Germline V CDR1 and CDR2: LNHDA, SQIVND (reference sequence).

CDR3 DNA sequence: TGTGCCAGCAGTGAAAGGGCAAATGAGCAGTTCTTC. Its protein product is CASSERANEQFF. The V and J genes are TRBV2 and TRBJ2-1; D unclear. The CDR3 covers 12 residues. Germline values: CDR1 SNHLY, CDR2 FYNNEI. Trimming stripped 2 bases from V and 7 bases from J, with 6 bases between.

This clonotype was seen a few times. V gene TRBV27 combines with J gene TRBJ1-2, with D possibly being TRBD1 (5 bases). CDR1 is MNHEY and CDR2 is SMNVEV in the germline V gene (reference sequence). V lost 10 bases and J lost 4, with 13 bases in between. This CDR3 contains 12 residues. The CDR3 sequence is CATLGAPYGYTF. CDR3 nucleotide sequence: TGTGCCACCCTAGGGGCGCCCTATGGCTACACCTTC.

The chain links TRBV20-1 to TRBJ1-1; D ambiguous. The V and J ends lost 3 bases and 5 bases respectively, with 10 bases between them. The CDR3 runs 12 residues. Germline V gene data show CDR1 as DFQATT and CDR2 as SNEGSKA (reference sequence). CDR3 loop: CSASPGFTEAFF. The CDR3 DNA follows: TGCAGTGCTAGCCCGGGGTTTACTGAAGCTTTCTTT.

This clonotype was counted between two and nine times. The rearrangement links TRBV10-3 to TRBJ2-7; TRBD2 matches 9 bases. Losses at the gene ends were 2 bases for V and 5 bases for J; bases not matched to a gene: 7. The length of the CDR3 is 15 residues. Germline CDR1 ENHRY, CDR2 SYGVKD. The chain's CDR3 is CAISEGVAGVHEQYF. The CDR3, as DNA: TGTGCCATCAGTGAGGGGGTAGCGGGAGTGCACGAGCAGTACTTC.

The V gene is TRBV20-1, the J gene TRBJ2-1; 7 bases match TRBD1. Trimming removed 1 base from V and 9 bases from J; junction bases left unmatched: 15. The germline gives CDR1 DFQATT, CDR2 SNEGSKA (reference sequence). This CDR3 contains 16 residues. The CDR3, as DNA: TGCAGTGCTAGAGCCGTTGTTTGGACAGGCCGGGGTGAGCAGTTCTTC. Translating it yields CSARAVVWTGRGEQFF.

This clonotype was seen more than once but under ten times. The chain employs TRBV7-6 and TRBJ2-3; D may be TRBD1 (6 bases). This CDR3 comprises 21 residues. From germline, CDR1 is SGHVS and CDR2 FNYEAQ. The V end was cut by 5 bases, the J end by 0 bases, with 30 bases between. The CDR3 sequence is CASSPLRGVTPGTGSTDTQYF. The CDR3 nucleotides are TGTGCCAGCAGCCCGCTCCGGGGCGTAACCCCGGGAACAGGGAGCACAGATACGCAGTATTTT.